Listed below are T cell receptor beta chains from one sample, sequenced in a study of siplizumab effects on memory and regulatory T cells. Sequencing used immunoSEQ multiplex PCR; TCRdb keeps in-frame clones, though not all of them. The table includes 95,000 to 130,000 clones, 90% to 95% detected once. Source material: non-Treg CD4+ T cells sorted from blood. The receptors stem from a human donor in good health. Both conserved end residues are part of each CDR3. A D gene is named only where the DNA matches it firmly. For some rows the clone size is stated as once, few or many, or as a class when expanded; others skip it.

abundance,j_gene,v_gene,d_gene,CDR3nt,CDR3aa
NA,TRBJ2-3,TRBV11-3,TRBD2,TGTGCCAGCAGCCCCGGGCAGCGGGGGGGCGTAGATACGCAGTATTTT,CASSPGQRGGVDTQYF
NA,TRBJ1-4,TRBV6-1,NA,TGTGCCAGCAGGGGAGGGGGGGGCCTTGAAAAACTGTTTTTT,CASRGGGGLEKLFF
NA,TRBJ1-2,TRBV19,NA,TGTGCCGGACGGGGGCAGGGTCGATATGGCTACACCTTC,CAGRGQGRYGYTF
NA,TRBJ2-3,TRBV15,NA,TGTGCCACCAGCACCCACGGGGCGGCTTACACAGATACGCAGTATTTT,CATSTHGAAYTDTQYF
NA,TRBJ1-2,TRBV19,TRBD1,TGTGCCAGTAGTTCGACAAGACAGGGTTTCCGTGGCACCTTC,CASSSTRQGFRGTF
NA,TRBJ1-3,TRBV18,TRBD1,TGTGCCAGCTCAACGGAGGGGGCGCTTGGAAACACCATATATTTT,CASSTEGALGNTIYF
NA,TRBJ1-6,TRBV6-4,NA,TGTGCCAGCAGTATACGACGGGATAATTCACCCCTCCACTTT,CASSIRRDNSPLHF
NA,TRBJ1-1,TRBV5-4,NA,TGTGCCAGCAGCTTGGCAAACGTCGGCACTGAAGCTTTCTTT,CASSLANVGTEAFF
NA,TRBJ1-1,TRBV19,TRBD1,TGTGCCAGTAGTATATCGAAGGGGGCGCCGAGGCTTCCTGAAGCTTTCTTT,CASSISKGAPRLPEAFF
NA,TRBJ2-7,TRBV4-1,NA,TGCGCCAGCAGCCAAGATGTAACTAGGGTCGACGAGCAGTACTTC,CASSQDVTRVDEQYF
NA,TRBJ1-5,TRBV6-5,NA,TGTGCCAGCAGGCTAAACAGCAATCAGCCCCAGCATTTT,CASRLNSNQPQHF
NA,TRBJ2-5,TRBV18,NA,TGTGCCAGCTCACTGTTGACAGGCCAAGAGACCCAGTACTTC,CASSLLTGQETQYF
NA,TRBJ1-5,TRBV28,NA,TGTGCCAGCAGGCCCACAGGGTATAGCAATCAGCCCCAGCATTTT,CASRPTGYSNQPQHF
NA,TRBJ2-7,TRBV7-2,NA,TGTGCCAGCAGCTCCCAGGGATACGAGCAGTACTTC,CASSSQGYEQYF
NA,TRBJ2-7,TRBV7-3,TRBD2,TGTGCCAGCAGCTTAAGCGGGAGCGACGAGCAGTACTTC,CASSLSGSDEQYF
NA,TRBJ1-2,TRBV28,TRBD1,TGTGCCAGCAATATGGACAGGGGGTTACCTAACTATGGCTACACCTTC,CASNMDRGLPNYGYTF
NA,TRBJ1-1,TRBV5-1,NA,TGCGCCAGCAGGGTCGACAGCCTGAACACTGAAGCTTTCTTT,CASRVDSLNTEAFF
once,TRBJ1-3,TRBV9,NA,TGTGCCAGCAGCGTCTCTCCCGCTAGCTCTGGAAACACCATATATTTT,CASSVSPASSGNTIYF
NA,TRBJ2-3,TRBV5-4,NA,TGTGCCAGCAGCTCTATTCCTAGCACAGATACGCAGTATTTT,CASSSIPSTDTQYF
NA,TRBJ1-1,TRBV11-3,NA,TGTGCCAGCAGCTTACAAGGGGGAAACACTGAAGCTTTCTTT,CASSLQGGNTEAFF
NA,TRBJ1-5,TRBV30,NA,TGTGCCTGGAGAGGACGGGGAGGTCAGCCCCAGCATTTT,CAWRGRGGQPQHF
once,TRBJ1-4,TRBV4-1,NA,TGCGCCAGCAGCCAAGGGGCGAAACAGGGAACTAATGAAAAACTGTTTTTT,CASSQGAKQGTNEKLFF
NA,TRBJ2-7,TRBV15,NA,TGTGCCACCAGCAGAGACCCTACCGGAGTTTACGAGCAGTACTTC,CATSRDPTGVYEQYF
NA,TRBJ1-1,TRBV6-5,NA,TGTGCCAGCACCAAAGGTGGGGGCCGAACTGAAGCTTTCTTT,CASTKGGGRTEAFF
NA,TRBJ2-4,TRBV5-8,NA,TGTGCCAGCAGCTTGGGGTCACTCCCAGCCAAAAACATTCAGTACTTC,CASSLGSLPAKNIQYF
NA,TRBJ1-2,TRBV6-6,TRBD1,TGTGCCAGCAGCCCGAATTTAGGGGACAGAAACTTC,CASSPNLGDRNF
NA,TRBJ2-4,TRBV6-5,TRBD1,TGTGCCAGCAGTTATAGTGGACAGGGCGGGAACATTCAGTACTTC,CASSYSGQGGNIQYF
NA,TRBJ2-7,TRBV2,NA,TGTGCCAGCAGTGATCTACGAGTCCTTAACGACGAGCAGTACTTC,CASSDLRVLNDEQYF
NA,TRBJ1-5,TRBV6-5,NA,TGTGCCAGCAGTGACCCAGGGGCGCCCCAGCATTTT,CASSDPGAPQHF
NA,TRBJ1-2,TRBV2,NA,TGTGCCAGTGGGGGAGACAGAAACTATGGCTACACCTTC,CASGGDRNYGYTF
NA,TRBJ1-5,TRBV2,NA,TGTGCCAGCAGTGGACAGCTAATCAATCAGCCCCAGCATTTT,CASSGQLINQPQHF
NA,TRBJ1-5,TRBV6-1,NA,TGTGCCAGCCGTGGCAGCAATCAGCCCCAGCATTTT,CASRGSNQPQHF
NA,TRBJ1-2,TRBV6-1,NA,TGTGCCAGCAACCACCTCGAGAGGGTCCGTGGCTACACCTTC,CASNHLERVRGYTF
NA,TRBJ2-1,TRBV11-2,NA,TGTGCCAGCAGCTTAATCCGGGGGCCATTTTGGGAGCAGTTCTTC,CASSLIRGPFWEQFF
NA,TRBJ1-2,TRBV6-6,NA,TGTGCCAGCAGTTACTGGCAGGGGCCCGACTATGGCTACACCTTC,CASSYWQGPDYGYTF
NA,TRBJ2-1,TRBV13,NA,TGTGCCAGCAGCTTAGAGGACTACGCCTACAATGAGCAGTTCTTC,CASSLEDYAYNEQFF
once,TRBJ2-7,TRBV5-6,TRBD1,TGTGCCAGCAGCGTGGGACAGCCCTACGAGCAGTACTTC,CASSVGQPYEQYF
NA,TRBJ2-3,TRBV2,NA,TGTGCCAGCTACCCTATCCGGGCAGATACGCAGTATTTT,CASYPIRADTQYF
NA,TRBJ1-1,TRBV19,NA,TGTGCCAGTAGTTCGGGAATACAGAAGAACACTGAAGCTTTCTTT,CASSSGIQKNTEAFF
NA,TRBJ1-1,TRBV9,NA,TGTGCCAGCACCAAGGGGGGGCGGTTTCTCAGTTTCACTGAAGCTTTCTTT,CASTKGGRFLSFTEAFF
NA,TRBJ2-1,TRBV19,NA,TGTGCCAGTAGTATAGAAGAAGGGTATGAGCAGTTCTTC,CASSIEEGYEQFF
NA,TRBJ1-3,TRBV9,NA,TGTGCCAGCGGTCGGGGGGACCTCTCTGGAAACACCATATATTTT,CASGRGDLSGNTIYF
NA,TRBJ2-5,TRBV5-1,TRBD1,TGCGCCAGCAGCTTGACGGGACAGGGGGCTTGGGAGACCCAGTACTTC,CASSLTGQGAWETQYF
NA,TRBJ2-6,TRBV19,TRBD1,TGTGCCAGTAGTATCACAGGGGCTGGGGCCAACGTCCTGACTTTC,CASSITGAGANVLTF
NA,TRBJ2-2,TRBV5-1,NA,TGCGCCAGCAGCCTATGGGACACCCGTTATGGGGACACCGGGGAGCTGTTTTTT,CASSLWDTRYGDTGELFF
NA,TRBJ1-5,TRBV19,NA,TGTGCCGCAGGCCGGGACGGCAATCAGCCCCAGCATTTT,CAAGRDGNQPQHF